This entry concerns a single TCR beta chain. The source of the sample is a study of PD-L1 blockade in urothelial cancer. The time point: peripheral blood 6 weeks after treatment start. Germline values: CDR1 MNHEY, CDR2 SMNVEV (reference sequence). V lost 6 bases to trimming and J lost 1 base, with 7 bases between them. This CDR3 has 12 amino acids. Sequencing was performed with immunoSEQ multiplex PCR; in TCRdb, only in-frame clones are kept and a portion is missing. The sample comprises about 130,000 clones, about 84% of which are singletons, and 2% to 3% rests with the top ten. This TCR came from a man between 50 and 59 years old with urothelial cancer. This material consisted of PBMCs, taken around atezolizumab (anti-PD-L1) treatment. This sequence joins TRBV27 and TRBJ2-7; D is perhaps TRBD2 (5 bases). CDR3 sequence reads: CASRGLSYEQYF. The CDR3, as DNA: TGTGCCAGCAGAGGACTTTCCTACGAGCAGTACTTC.